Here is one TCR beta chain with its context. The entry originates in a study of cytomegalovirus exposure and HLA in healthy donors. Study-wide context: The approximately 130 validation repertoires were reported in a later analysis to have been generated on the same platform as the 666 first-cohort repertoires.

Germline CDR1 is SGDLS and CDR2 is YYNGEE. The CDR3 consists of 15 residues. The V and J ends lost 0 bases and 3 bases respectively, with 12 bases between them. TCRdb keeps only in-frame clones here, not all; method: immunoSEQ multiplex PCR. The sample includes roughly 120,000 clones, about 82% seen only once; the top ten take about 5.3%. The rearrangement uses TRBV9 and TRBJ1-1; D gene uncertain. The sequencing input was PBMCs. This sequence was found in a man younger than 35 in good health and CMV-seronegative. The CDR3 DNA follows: TGTGCCAGCAGCGTAGGTATAGGGAGGGACACTGAAGCTTTCTTT. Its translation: CASSVGIGRDTEAFF.